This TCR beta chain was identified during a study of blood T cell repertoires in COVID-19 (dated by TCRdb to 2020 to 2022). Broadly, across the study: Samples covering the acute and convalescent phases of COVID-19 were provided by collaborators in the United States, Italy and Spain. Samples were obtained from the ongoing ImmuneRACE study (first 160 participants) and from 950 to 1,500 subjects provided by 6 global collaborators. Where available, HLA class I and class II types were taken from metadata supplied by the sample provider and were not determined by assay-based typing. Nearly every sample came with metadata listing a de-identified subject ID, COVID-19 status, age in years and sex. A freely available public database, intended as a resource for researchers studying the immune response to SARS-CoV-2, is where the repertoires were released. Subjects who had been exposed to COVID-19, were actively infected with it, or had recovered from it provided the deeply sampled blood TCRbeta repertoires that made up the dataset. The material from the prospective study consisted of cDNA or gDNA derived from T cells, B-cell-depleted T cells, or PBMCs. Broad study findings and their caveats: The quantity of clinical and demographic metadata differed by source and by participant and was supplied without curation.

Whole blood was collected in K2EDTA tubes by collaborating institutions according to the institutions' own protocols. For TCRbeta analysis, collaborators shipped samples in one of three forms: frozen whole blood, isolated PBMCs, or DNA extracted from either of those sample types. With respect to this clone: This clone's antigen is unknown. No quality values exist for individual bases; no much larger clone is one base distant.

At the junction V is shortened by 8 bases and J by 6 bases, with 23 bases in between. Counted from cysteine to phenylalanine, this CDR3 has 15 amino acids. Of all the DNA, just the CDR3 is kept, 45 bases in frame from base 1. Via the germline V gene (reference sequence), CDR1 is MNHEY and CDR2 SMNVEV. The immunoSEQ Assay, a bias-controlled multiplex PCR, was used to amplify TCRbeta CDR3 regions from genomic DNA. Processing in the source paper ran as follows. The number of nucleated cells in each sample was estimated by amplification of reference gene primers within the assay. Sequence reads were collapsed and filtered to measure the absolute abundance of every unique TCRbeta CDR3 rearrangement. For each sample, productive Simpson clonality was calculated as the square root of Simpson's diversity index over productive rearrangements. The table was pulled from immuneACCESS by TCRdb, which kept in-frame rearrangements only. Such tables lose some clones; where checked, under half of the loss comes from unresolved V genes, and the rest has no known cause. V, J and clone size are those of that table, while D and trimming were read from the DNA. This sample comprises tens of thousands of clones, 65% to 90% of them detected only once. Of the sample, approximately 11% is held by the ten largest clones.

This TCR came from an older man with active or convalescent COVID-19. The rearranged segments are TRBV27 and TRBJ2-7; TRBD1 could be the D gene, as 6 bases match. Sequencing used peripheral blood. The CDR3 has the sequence CASAPRWGTNSEQYF. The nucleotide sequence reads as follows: TGTGCCAGCGCCCCGCGGTGGGGGACAAATAGCGAGCAGTACTTC.